These 16 T cell receptor beta chains were all obtained from the same sample, sequenced in a study of regulatory T cells in long-lasting Graves disease. Relying on iRepertoire HTBI primers and Arm-PCR of CDR3 regions, the team built TCR beta libraries. TCRdb passed the multiplex PCR reads through MiXCR, listing each CDR3 protein once. Here the sample spans 400,000 to 500,000 distinct CDR3 sequences, about a sixth being singletons. Time point: newly diagnosed GD, antithyroid drugs for less than 3 months. The TCR library used RNA extracted from PBMCs. These data also featured in a second study, about T cells in Graves' hyperthyroidism and ophthalmopathy.

The sample was peripheral blood mononuclear cells (PBMCs), taken at new diagnosis, from a patient treated with antithyroid drugs. The receptor set was obtained from a woman aged 18-29 years with Graves disease.

This clonotype has ten or more counts. The V call is TRBV6-6, the J call TRBJ1-2; a weak D match, TRBD1 (5 bases). The V gene lost 0 bases and the J gene lost 5 bases, with 10 bases spanning the gap. The CDR3 consists of 14 residues. Germline-derived CDR1 and CDR2 are MNHNY and SVGAGI (reference sequence). The CDR3 here is CASSYSAGIYGYTF. Here the CDR3 DNA reads TGTGCCAGCAGTTACTCGGCAGGGATATATGGCTACACCTTC.

This clonotype was observed many times. The chain combines TRBV18 with TRBJ2-7, with D maybe TRBD1 (5 bases). The length of the CDR3 is 12 residues. In germline, CDR1 is KGHSH, CDR2 LQKENI. The V gene lost 1 base and the J gene lost 7 bases, with 8 bases spanning the gap. The CDR3 coding sequence is TGTGCCAGCTCACCACAGGGGTGGGAGCAGTACTTC. It is translated as CASSPQGWEQYF.

In its sample, this clonotype was seen a few times. The chain carries TRBV28 and TRBJ1-5, with D unresolved. The CDR3 loop spans 16 amino acids. Germline values: CDR1 MDHEN, CDR2 SYDVKM. The germline V and J ends were trimmed by 6 bases and 2 bases, with 17 bases remaining between them. This CDR3 is CASSLRQVKGNQPQHF. CDR3 nucleotides: TGTGCCAGCAGCCTCCGGCAGGTTAAAGGCAATCAGCCCCAGCATTTT.

In regard to this clonotype: A much bigger clone sits one base away, suggesting this may be a read error. The J gene is TRBJ2-7, the V gene TRBV24-1; 7 positions match TRBD1. The V gene's germline CDR1 is KGHDR and CDR2 SFDVKD. This CDR3 is 15 amino acids long. CDR3 loop: CATNDSGQVTYEQYF. CDR3 nucleotides: TGTGCCACCAATGATTCCGGACAGGTCACCTACGAGCAGTACTTC.

This clonotype has at least ten counts. The chain recombines TRBV5-1 with TRBJ2-1; 10 positions match TRBD1. The CDR3 is 17 amino acids. Trimming cost V 3 bases and J 0 bases; bases outside gene matches: 6. Germline CDR1 is SGHRS and CDR2 is YFSETQ. Here the CDR3 reads CASSSPGQGISYNEQFF. CDR3 bases: TGCGCCAGCAGCTCTCCGGGACAGGGGATCTCCTACAATGAGCAGTTCTTC.

For this clonotype: This may come from a read error, since a much larger clone is one base off. The chain recombines TRBV2 with TRBJ1-1; D possibly corresponds to TRBD1 (5 bases). This CDR3 region has 12 residues. Per germline, CDR1 SNHLY and CDR2 FYNNEI. The V gene lost 1 base and the J gene lost 8 bases, with 8 bases spanning the gap. DNA for the CDR3: TGTGCCAGCAGTGAAGGGGGCAGGGAAGCTTTCTTT. This sequence encodes CASSEGGREAFF.

Comment on this clonotype: Given a far larger clone just one base away, this is likely a sequencing read error. In DNA form, the CDR3 reads TGTGCCAGCCGCAGGGTTACCGGGCTAGACGAGCAGTTCTTC. Translation gives CASRRVTGLDEQFF. The chain carries TRBV28 and TRBJ2-1; D possibly corresponds to TRBD1 (5 bases). CDR3 size: 14 residues. Germline CDR1 is MDHEN and CDR2 is SYDVKM. Trimming removed 8 bases from V and 10 bases from J, with 21 bases in between.

Ten or more counts support this clonotype. The genes are TRBV6-5 and TRBJ1-6, with TRBD1 identical over 7 bases. After removal of 2 bases from V and 7 bases from J, the junction contained 5 bases not matched to a gene. CDR1 MNHEY and CDR2 SVGAGI come from the germline V gene. CDR3 size: 15 residues. The DNA of the CDR3 is TGTGCCAGCAGTTACGCCCGGGACAGCAATTCACCCCTCCACTTT. It translates to CASSYARDSNSPLHF.

This clonotype was seen repeatedly, ten times or more. This sequence joins TRBV20-1 and TRBJ2-7, with 11 bases fitting TRBD2. The ends lost 6 bases at V and 0 bases at J; junction bases unmatched: 10. The germline gives CDR1 DFQATT, CDR2 SNEGSKA (reference sequence). This CDR3 contains 16 residues. The CDR3 region is CSAPPPTSGDSYEQYF. The CDR3 DNA is TGCAGTGCCCCCCCCCCGACTAGCGGGGACTCCTACGAGCAGTACTTC.

There are a few counts of this clonotype. The conserved phenylalanine or tryptophan normally closing the CDR3 is absent here, so this likely arose from a read error. The V and J genes are TRBV20-1 and TRBJ2-7; D is perhaps TRBD2 (5 bases). Between the trimmed V and J ends, which lost 6 bases and 5 bases, there was a span of 17 bases. The CDR3 spans 13 residues. Germline V gene data show CDR1 as DFQATT and CDR2 as SNEGSKA (reference sequence). CDR3 DNA: TGCAGTGCCGGCGGTGGAGGCCCTAACGAGCAGTACCTC. Its translation is CSAGGGGPNEQYL.

About this clonotype itself: Being one base from a much bigger clone, this may be a read error. The rearrangement uses TRBV28 and TRBJ1-5, with D tentatively TRBD1 (5 bases). Trimming pared 4 bases from V and 3 bases from J, leaving 10 bases between. Per the germline V gene, CDR1 is MDHEN and CDR2 is SYDVKM. CDR3 length equals 14 residues. The CDR3: CASSYRGPNQPQHF. The CDR3 bases are TGTGCCAGCAGTTACCGGGGCCCCAATCAGCCCCAGCATTTT.

This clonotype showed up many times. This chain joins TRBV12-3 or TRBV12-4 and TRBJ2-1; 9 bases line up with TRBD2. Trimming took 7 bases from V and 4 from J; bases not matched to a gene: 20. This CDR3 is built from 19 residues. CDR3 bases: TGTGCCAGCACTCCGGGGGGAAAAGCGGGAGGCCCCGTATACAATGAGCAGTTCTTC. It codes for CASTPGGKAGGPVYNEQFF.

Notes on this clonotype: This is likely an artifact of a read error, given a far larger clone one base away. The chain is built from TRBV20-1 and TRBJ2-1, with 12 bases lining up with TRBD2. CDR1 is DFQATT, CDR2 SNEGSKA, per germline (reference sequence). There are 14 residues in the CDR3. With 6 bases clipped from V and 10 bases from J, the junction kept 10 bases outside the gene matches. CDR3 loop: CSANPGLAGYEQFF. CDR3 in DNA: TGCAGTGCCAATCCGGGACTAGCGGGCTACGAGCAGTTCTTC.

This clonotype was picked up many times. The CDR3 protein is CASSRGQGAQNEQFF. As DNA, the CDR3 is TGTGCCAGCAGCCGAGGACAGGGGGCGCAGAATGAGCAGTTCTTC. The chain combines TRBV7-9 with TRBJ2-1; TRBD1 matches 11 bases. CDR1 and CDR2 (germline): SEHNR, FQNEAQ (reference sequence). Trimming removed 5 bases from V and 7 bases from J; junction bases left unmatched: 7. This CDR3 comprises 15 residues.

Comment on this clonotype: Given a much more abundant clone one base away, this may be a read error. The chain uses TRBV7-2 and TRBJ2-7; D is perhaps TRBD1 (6 bases). This CDR3 region has 14 residues. Germline V gives CDR1 SGHTA, CDR2 FQGNSA. As DNA, the CDR3 is TGTGCCAGCAAGCGAGGGGGAACAACCTACGAGCGGTACTTC. This codes for CASKRGGTTYERYF.

This clonotype appeared a few times. One junction end disagrees with the germline gene, perhaps due to a read error. This chain connects TRBV5-1 to TRBJ2-7; D is perhaps TRBD1 or TRBD2 (5 bases each). The CDR3 runs to 15 residues. Germline CDR1 and CDR2: SGHRS and YFSETQ. The DNA of the CDR3 is TGCGCCGGCAGCTCCGGGACGGAGTTCGGTAACGAGCAGTACTTC. Translated: CAGSSGTEFGNEQYF.